This is a list of T cell receptor beta chains from one sample in a study of T cell responses to AZD1222 COVID-19 vaccine. Repertoires were generated with immunoSEQ multiplex PCR, while TCRdb's copy carries only in-frame clones and drops some. This sample carries around 96,000 clones, roughly 84% of them seen once, and the ten largest clones take 4.5% to 7%. Specimen: peripheral blood, collected 28 days after the second AZD1222 dose. These TCRs come from an adult who received the AZD1222 COVID-19 vaccine. CDR3s include the opening cysteine and the closing phenylalanine or tryptophan. A D gene is named only where the DNA matches it firmly. Clone size is given for some rows only: seen once, a few or many times, or a class if the clone is expanded.

j_call	v_call	d_call	clone_size	cdr3_aa	cdr3_nt
TRBJ1-2	TRBV5-1	TRBD1	.	CASSSGQGANYGYTF	TGCGCCAGCAGCTCCGGACAGGGAGCTAACTATGGCTACACCTTC
TRBJ2-7	TRBV19	.	.	CASSIEGDPYEQYF	TGTGCCAGTAGTATAGAGGGGGACCCCTACGAGCAGTACTTC
TRBJ1-1	TRBV7-3	TRBD1	once	CASSLTGGDRRAFF	TGTGCCAGCAGCTTAACGGGAGGGGACAGGAGGGCTTTCTTT
TRBJ1-6	TRBV2	TRBD1	.	CASSPQGAYNSPLHF	TGTGCCAGCAGTCCCCAGGGGGCCTATAATTCACCCCTCCACTTT
TRBJ1-2	TRBV6-5	.	once	CASRFTSGYGYTF	TGTGCCAGCAGGTTTACCAGCGGCTATGGCTACACCTTC
TRBJ1-4	TRBV6-5	TRBD1	.	CASRLRTGWNEKLFF	TGTGCCAGCAGACTTCGGACAGGGTGGAATGAAAAACTGTTTTTT
TRBJ2-4	TRBV6-1	.	.	CASSEEVAKNIQYF	TGTGCCAGCAGTGAAGAGGTAGCCAAAAACATTCAGTACTTC
TRBJ1-1	TRBV20-1	.	.	CSAPKGVEAFF	TGCAGTGCTCCGAAGGGGGTTGAAGCTTTCTTT
TRBJ2-3	TRBV2	.	once	CASRETDTQYF	TGTGCCAGCAGGGAGACAGATACGCAGTATTTT
TRBJ2-3	TRBV27	TRBD1	.	CASSLGQEDTQYF	TGTGCCAGCAGTTTAGGACAGGAAGATACGCAGTATTTT
TRBJ2-7	TRBV19	.	.	CASSSWVQSYEQYF	TGTGCCAGTAGTTCCTGGGTTCAATCCTACGAGCAGTACTTC
TRBJ2-3	TRBV3-1/TRBV3-2	TRBD1	.	CASSQATTGGADTQYF	TGTGCCAGCAGCCAGGCAACGACAGGGGGCGCAGATACGCAGTATTTT
TRBJ1-1	TRBV6-5	TRBD1	.	CASSYAGTGNAEAFF	TGTGCCAGCAGTTACGCCGGGACAGGGAACGCTGAAGCTTTCTTT
TRBJ1-2	TRBV30	TRBD1	.	CAWGGTGLAYGYTF	TGTGCCTGGGGGGGGACAGGGTTGGCCTATGGCTACACCTTC
TRBJ2-1	TRBV30	TRBD2	.	CAQRELAGGHNEQFF	TGTGCCCAACGAGAACTAGCGGGAGGTCACAATGAGCAGTTCTTC
TRBJ1-1	TRBV4-3	.	.	CANLQREDTEAFF	TGCGCCAACCTCCAGCGGGAGGACACTGAAGCTTTCTTT
TRBJ1-1	TRBV19	.	once	CASSIGSGSNTEAFF	TGTGCCAGTAGTATAGGTTCAGGGAGTAACACTGAAGCTTTCTTT
TRBJ2-7	TRBV4-2	TRBD2	many	CASSQGSGRYEQYF	TGTGCCAGCAGCCAAGGGAGCGGGAGGTACGAGCAGTACTTC
TRBJ1-4	TRBV3-1/TRBV3-2	.	.	CASSQDDGKLFF	TGTGCCAGCAGCCAAGATGACGGGAAACTGTTTTTT
TRBJ1-1	TRBV3-1/TRBV3-2	.	.	CASTPSLGEAFF	TGTGCCAGCACCCCCAGTTTGGGTGAAGCTTTCTTT
TRBJ2-3	TRBV5-5	TRBD1	once	CASSLVGTGKDTQYF	TGTGCCAGCAGCTTGGTGGGGACAGGGAAGGATACGCAGTATTTT
TRBJ2-7	TRBV28	.	.	CASSLLLSLGRETSYEQYF	TGTGCCAGCAGTCTACTTTTATCCCTCGGCAGGGAGACCTCCTACGAGCAGTACTTC
TRBJ2-1	TRBV29-1	TRBD1	.	CSVARQGGDNEQFF	TGCAGCGTTGCCCGACAGGGGGGTGACAATGAGCAGTTCTTC
TRBJ2-7	TRBV18	TRBD2	.	CASSPPGLAGGSYEQYF	TGTGCCAGCTCACCACCCGGCCTAGCGGGAGGCTCCTACGAGCAGTACTTC
TRBJ1-2	TRBV5-1	.	few	CASSLSLFYGYTF	TGCGCCAGCAGCTTGTCACTTTTCTATGGCTACACCTTC
TRBJ1-1	TRBV12-3/TRBV12-4	.	.	CASSWVNTEAFF	TGTGCCAGCAGTTGGGTGAACACTGAAGCTTTCTTT
TRBJ1-4	TRBV27	TRBD1	.	CASSRLPMGQINEKLFF	TGTGCCAGCAGTCGACTCCCTATGGGACAGATTAATGAAAAACTGTTTTTT
TRBJ2-3	TRBV9	TRBD1	.	CASSVGQGDADTQYF	TGTGCCAGCAGCGTAGGACAGGGGGACGCAGATACGCAGTATTTT
TRBJ2-5	TRBV7-7	TRBD2	.	CASSLAGLQTQYF	TGTGCTAGCAGCTTAGCGGGCTTACAGACCCAGTACTTC
TRBJ1-2	TRBV30	.	.	CAWSVGGSVWDYGYTF	TGTGCCTGGAGTGTAGGGGGATCGGTATGGGACTATGGCTACACCTTC
TRBJ2-1	TRBV7-2	TRBD2	.	CASSLGLAGRGEQFF	TGTGCCAGCAGCTTGGGGCTAGCGGGCCGGGGTGAGCAGTTCTTC
TRBJ1-3	TRBV28	.	.	CASSPQGERGNTIYF	TGTGCCAGCAGTCCACAGGGTGAGCGCGGAAACACCATATATTTT
TRBJ2-7	TRBV11-2	.	.	CASSPDIYEQYF	TGTGCCAGCAGCCCCGACATTTACGAGCAGTACTTC
TRBJ1-2	TRBV4-2	TRBD1	once	CASSQGTGDSYGYTF	TGTGCCAGCAGCCAAGGGACAGGGGATAGCTATGGCTACACCTTC
TRBJ1-6	TRBV5-1	.	.	CASSLGQVNSPLHF	TGCGCCAGCAGCTTGGGACAGGTCAATTCACCCCTCCACTTT
TRBJ2-2	TRBV18	TRBD1	once	CASSRTGQHTGELFF	TGTGCCAGCTCACGGACGGGACAGCACACCGGGGAGCTGTTTTTT
TRBJ2-1	TRBV18	TRBD2	few	CASSSTSGEVGNEQFF	TGTGCCAGCTCCTCGACTAGCGGAGAGGTAGGCAATGAGCAGTTCTTC
TRBJ2-1	TRBV7-2	TRBD2	.	CASSLAGLEIYNEQFF	TGTGCCAGCAGCTTAGCCGGACTAGAGATTTACAATGAGCAGTTCTTC
TRBJ2-3	TRBV10-3	TRBD2	.	CAISESPLGRGSTDTQYF	TGTGCCATCAGTGAGTCTCCGCTTGGGCGGGGGAGTACAGATACGCAGTATTTT
TRBJ2-3	TRBV28	TRBD1	once	CASSPAGTGWTDTQYF	TGTGCCAGCAGTCCCGCTGGGACAGGGTGGACAGATACGCAGTATTTT
TRBJ2-5	TRBV7-6	TRBD2	.	CASSPNGGLVQETQYF	TGTGCCAGCAGCCCCAATGGGGGACTAGTCCAAGAGACCCAGTACTTC
TRBJ1-6	TRBV6-5	TRBD1	.	CASSLTGGNSPLHF	TGTGCCAGCAGTTTGACAGGGGGTAATTCACCCCTCCACTTT
TRBJ2-1	TRBV5-1	TRBD2	.	CASSLAGSTSGEQFF	TGCGCCAGCAGCTTGGCAGGGTCGACTAGCGGAGAGCAGTTCTTC
TRBJ2-1	TRBV27	TRBD2	.	CASSLRSSGGPNNEQFF	TGTGCCAGCAGTTTAAGGTCTAGCGGGGGGCCCAACAATGAGCAGTTCTTC
TRBJ2-3	TRBV5-1	.	.	CASSLGDTQYF	TGCGCCAGCAGCTTGGGGGATACGCAGTATTTT
TRBJ2-1	TRBV21-1	.	.	CASSKTECRGGWESYNEQFF	TGTGCCAGCAGCAAAACAGAATGTCGAGGTGGGTGGGAAAGCTACAATGAGCAGTTCTTC
TRBJ2-2	TRBV3-1/TRBV3-2	.	few	CASSQSFYRSTGELFF	TGTGCCAGCAGCCAAAGCTTCTACAGGTCCACCGGGGAGCTGTTTTTT
TRBJ2-3	TRBV27	TRBD2	.	CASSPGGDTQYF	TGTGCCAGCAGCCCCGGGGGGGATACGCAGTATTTT
TRBJ1-1	TRBV12-3/TRBV12-4	.	.	CASTPRRTEAFF	TGTGCCAGCACCCCCAGAAGAACTGAAGCTTTCTTT
TRBJ1-6	TRBV6-5	.	.	CASSYSTRPNNSPLHF	TGTGCCAGCAGTTACTCGACAAGGCCAAATAATTCACCCCTCCACTTT
TRBJ2-3	TRBV19	.	.	CASGLTDTQYF	TGTGCCAGTGGGTTGACAGATACGCAGTATTTT
TRBJ2-7	TRBV5-6	TRBD2	.	CASSQASGRLNEQYF	TGTGCCAGCAGCCAGGCTAGCGGGAGGTTAAACGAGCAGTACTTC
TRBJ1-1	TRBV10-1	TRBD1	.	CASSGNRGMTEAFF	TGCGCCAGCAGTGGAAACAGGGGGATGACTGAAGCTTTCTTT
TRBJ2-1	TRBV2	TRBD1	.	CASSQDRGSYNEQFF	TGTGCCAGCAGTCAGGACAGGGGGTCCTACAATGAGCAGTTCTTC
TRBJ1-1	TRBV7-8	.	.	CASSQRSRNTEAFF	TGTGCCAGCAGCCAGCGGTCCCGGAACACTGAAGCTTTCTTT